These 24 T cell receptor beta chains originate from one sample sequenced in a study of vaccination effects on CD4 cells after COVID-19 (dated by TCRdb to 2021 to 2024). Their antigen targets remain unknown. Library generation was performed with the immunoSEQ multiplex PCR assay. TCRdb retrieved this table from immuneACCESS and kept in-frame rearrangements only. Not all clones are present; in checked studies, unresolved V genes account for under half, and no reason is known for the remainder. The sample has about 37,000 clones on record, approximately 75% of them singletons. About 3% of the sample comes from the top ten. After more than nine days of culture, CD4+ T cells were isolated with the EasySep CD4+ T cell isolation kit. The material was CD4+ T cells from PBMCs cultured without peptide, obtained before COVID-19 vaccination. These receptors all stem from a human donor who received a COVID-19 vaccine.

DNA for the CDR3: TGCGCCAGCAGCCAAGGGGGCACCCAGGAGAATCAGCCCCAGCATTTT. It codes for CASSQGGTQENQPQHF. This chain connects TRBV4-1 to TRBJ1-5, with TRBD1 as a possible D gene (5 bases). CDR1 and CDR2 (germline): MGHRA, YSYEKL. The CDR3 totals 16 residues. V was pared by 1 base and J by 4 bases, with 14 bases between.

The V call is TRBV19, the J call TRBJ1-5, with TRBD1 matching 7 bases. Germline V gene sequence: CDR1 LNHDA, CDR2 SQIVND (reference sequence). CDR3 size: 14 residues. V lost 6 bases, J lost 6 bases, and 8 bases stayed unmatched. As DNA, the CDR3 is TGTGCCAGTAGGCACGACAGGGTGGGTCAGCCCCAGCATTTT. Its protein product is CASRHDRVGQPQHF.

The V and J genes are TRBV5-1 and TRBJ2-4; D is possibly TRBD2 (5 bases). The CDR3 has 12 residues. Germline-derived CDR1 and CDR2 are SGHRS and YFSETQ. With 3 bases removed from V and 6 bases from J, the gap between germline ends came to 7 bases. As DNA, the CDR3 is TGCGCCAGCAGCTCGGCGGGAAACATTCAGTACTTC. Its translation is CASSSAGNIQYF. The variable domain in full, with the rest retrieved from reference TRBV5-1 and TRBJ2-4, is KAGVTQTPRYLIKTRGQQVTLSCSPISGHRSVSWYQQTPGQGLQFLFEYFSETQRNKGNFPGRFSGRQFSNSRSEMNVSTLELGDSALYLCASSSAGNIQYFGAGTRLSVL.

The chain joins TRBV4-3 to TRBJ1-2; 9 positions match TRBD1. The CDR3 loop spans 15 amino acids. The junction had 7 bases not matched to a gene; V was cut back by 3 bases and J by 5 bases. The germline CDR1 and CDR2 sequences are LGHNA and YSLEER. The DNA for the CDR3 is TGCGCCAGCAGCCACCCGGGACAGGGTGTTTATGGCTACACCTTC. It encodes CASSHPGQGVYGYTF.

The chain recombines TRBV28 with TRBJ2-3; TRBD2 aligns across 8 bases. V lost 5 bases to trimming and J lost 4 bases; unmatched junction nucleotides: 8. Per germline, CDR1 MDHEN and CDR2 SYDVKM. This CDR3 has 15 residues. CDR3 sequence reads: CASSLSGLGSDTQYF. CDR3 nucleotides: TGTGCCAGCAGTCTCTCGGGACTAGGGTCAGATACGCAGTATTTT.

The genes are TRBV28 and TRBJ1-1; D is unclear. This CDR3 spans 13 amino acids. V was trimmed by 8 bases and J by 0 bases, leaving 10 bases between them. Germline V CDR1 and CDR2: MDHEN, SYDVKM. CDR3 sequence (DNA): TGTGCCAGCTTTGGCCCCATGAACACTGAAGCTTTCTTT. Protein sequence: CASFGPMNTEAFF.

The gene calls are TRBV7-2 and TRBJ2-1; no clear D. Germline V gene sequence: CDR1 SGHTA, CDR2 FQGNSA. CDR3 length equals 17 residues. Trimming removed 1 base at V and 2 bases at J, with 15 bases between. The CDR3 nucleotides are TGTGCCAGCAGCTTAGTGGGTGGCGCTAACCCCTACAATGAGCAGTTCTTC. Its translation is CASSLVGGANPYNEQFF.

J is TRBJ2-5 and V is TRBV19, with 9 bases fitting TRBD1. V shed 3 bases, J shed 1 base, and the junction held 6 bases outside the gene matches. The CDR3 contains 16 residues. Germline CDR1 and CDR2: LNHDA and SQIVND (reference sequence). The CDR3 here is CASSIQDRGPQETQYF. CDR3 DNA sequence: TGTGCCAGTAGTATTCAGGACAGGGGCCCCCAAGAGACCCAGTACTTC.

This clone was recorded once. The gene calls are TRBV5-1 and TRBJ1-6; 7 positions agree with TRBD1. V dropped 0 bases and J dropped 7; count of bases not matched to a gene: 4. Germline CDR1 is SGHRS and CDR2 is YFSETQ. The length of the CDR3 is 15 residues. The CDR3 sequence: CASSLAQGGNSPLHF. The CDR3 coding sequence is TGCGCCAGCAGCTTGGCTCAGGGGGGGAATTCACCCCTCCACTTT.

V usage is TRBV10-3 and J usage is TRBJ2-5; maybe TRBD2 (6 bases). With 5 bases removed from V and 3 bases from J, the gap between germline ends came to 7 bases. Per the germline V gene, CDR1 is ENHRY and CDR2 is SYGVKD. The CDR3 length is 12 residues. For the CDR3, the DNA is TGTGCCATCAGTCCGGGAGAAGAGACCCAGTACTTC. This codes for CAISPGEETQYF.

V usage is TRBV28 and J usage is TRBJ1-2; no clear D gene. CDR1 is MDHEN and CDR2 is SYDVKM in the germline V gene. V gave up 4 bases and J gave up 1 base, with 13 bases separating them. This CDR3 is built from 15 residues. The CDR3 protein is CASSSLTPNNYGYTF. For the CDR3, the DNA is TGTGCCAGCAGTTCCTTGACGCCGAATAACTATGGCTACACCTTC.

Here the CDR3 reads CASSQAPLAGGGETQYF. DNA for the CDR3: TGTGCCAGCAGCCAAGCCCCTCTAGCGGGAGGAGGGGAGACCCAGTACTTC. J is TRBJ2-5 and V is TRBV3-1 (or the pseudogene TRBV3-2); 11 nucleotides line up with TRBD2. The CDR3 length is 17 residues. Germline V gene sequence: CDR1 LGHDT, CDR2 YNNKEL (reference sequence). Trimming at V came to 1 base and at J to 5 bases, leaving 9 bases not matched to a gene.

This chain joins TRBV6-5 and TRBJ1-1; TRBD1 might be the D (5 bases). V lost 10 bases and J 5 bases, leaving 11 bases between the germline ends. From germline, CDR1 is MNHEY and CDR2 SVGAGI. This CDR3 is 11 amino acids long. The CDR3 here is CATWEGTEAFF. In DNA, the CDR3 is TGTGCCACCTGGGAGGGGACTGAAGCTTTCTTT.

The chain couples TRBV5-1 to TRBJ2-3; D unresolved. V was cut by 1 base and J by 2 bases, with 14 bases left in between. Germline V gene sequence: CDR1 SGHRS, CDR2 YFSETQ. The CDR3 covers 16 residues. CDR3 protein: CASSLSPKGNTDTQYF. CDR3 in DNA: TGCGCCAGCAGCTTGTCCCCGAAGGGAAACACAGATACGCAGTATTTT.

The chain is built from TRBV20-1 and TRBJ2-7; D is uncertain. The CDR3 runs to 11 residues. V shed 3 bases and J shed 4 bases, with 7 bases lying between them. Looked up from germline, CDR1 is DFQATT and CDR2 is SNEGSKA (reference sequence). The CDR3 DNA follows: TGCAGTGCTAGTAGAGGTTACGAGCAGTACTTC. Translation: CSASRGYEQYF.

The chain links TRBV6-5 to TRBJ2-2; no reliable D call. This CDR3 region has 12 residues. V was pared by 6 bases and J by 4 bases, with 6 bases between. CDR1 and CDR2 (germline): MNHEY, SVGAGI. The CDR3 sequence: CASRISTGELFF. The CDR3, as DNA: TGTGCCAGCAGAATTAGCACCGGGGAGCTGTTTTTT.

This clone showed up just a few times. The V call is TRBV9, the J call TRBJ1-1; 10 bases fit TRBD1. The CDR3 sequence is 15 residues long. CDR1 and CDR2 (germline): SGDLS, YYNGEE. V was clipped by 7 bases and J by 5 bases; unmatched bases: 11. CDR3 nucleotides: TGTGCCAGCTCGTTGACAGGGGGCGCGAGGACTGAAGCTTTCTTT. Translating gives CASSLTGGARTEAFF.

There are a few counts of this clone. The sample contains more than one DNA sequence encoding this CDR3. This chain connects TRBV30 to TRBJ2-6; maybe TRBD2 (5 bases). The CDR3 totals 15 residues. Germline values: CDR1 GTSNPN, CDR2 SVGIG (reference sequence). V lost 0 bases, J lost 0 bases, and 6 bases lay in between. CDR3 sequence reads: CAWSVLGSGANVLTF. The DNA for the CDR3 is TGTGCCTGGAGTGTACTAGGCTCTGGGGCCAACGTCCTGACTTTC.

DNA of the CDR3: TGTGCCAGCAGTCGGCAGGGAGCTGGAAACACCATATATTTT. Amino acids: CASSRQGAGNTIYF. The chain is built from TRBV27 and TRBJ1-3, with D possibly matching TRBD1 (5 bases). Germline CDR1 MNHEY, CDR2 SMNVEV (reference sequence). Trimming pared 5 bases from V and 2 bases from J, leaving 10 bases between. This CDR3 has 14 residues.

This chain uses TRBV5-6 with TRBJ2-1; possible D gene TRBD1, 6 bases. This CDR3 is built from 13 residues. The V end was cut by 3 bases, the J end by 10 bases, with 14 bases between. Germline CDR1 is SGHDT and CDR2 is YYEEEE. The CDR3 sequence is CASSWAQTGEQFF. In DNA form, the CDR3 reads TGTGCCAGCAGCTGGGCCCAGACAGGCGAGCAGTTCTTC.

The rearrangement links TRBV18 to TRBJ1-4; D remains ambiguous. The V gene lost 6 bases and the J gene lost 8 bases, with 19 bases spanning the gap. Germline V lookup: CDR1 KGHSH, CDR2 LQKENI. This CDR3 region has 15 residues. CDR3 bases: TGTGCCAGCTCTCGCACACCCCTAGATCGGGAAAAACTGTTTTTT. It translates to CASSRTPLDREKLFF.

The chain uses TRBV2 and TRBJ1-5; D possibly corresponds to TRBD1 (5 bases). CDR1 is SNHLY and CDR2 is FYNNEI in the germline V gene. The germline V and J ends were trimmed by 5 bases and 2 bases, with 10 bases remaining between them. This CDR3 has 14 residues. The CDR3 region is CASSSGLGNQPQHF. The DNA of the CDR3 is TGTGCCAGCAGTTCAGGGTTGGGCAATCAGCCCCAGCATTTT.

The chain uses TRBV11-2 and TRBJ2-7; the D gene is possibly TRBD2 (6 bases). The CDR3 is 14 amino acids. V lost 7 bases and J lost 9, with 22 bases in between. CDR1 is SGHAT, CDR2 FQNNGV, per germline. The CDR3 here is CASTYAGRGTGQYF. The CDR3 region has the DNA TGTGCCAGCACCTATGCGGGACGCGGGACGGGGCAGTACTTC.

This chain connects TRBV5-1 to TRBJ2-6; possibly TRBD1 for D (5 bases). The CDR3 loop spans 16 amino acids. Per germline, CDR1 SGHRS and CDR2 YFSETQ. Trimming took 5 bases from V and 0 from J, leaving 12 bases between them. As DNA, the CDR3 is TGCGCCAGCAGTGGGGCTTCGAGCTCTGGGGCCAACGTCCTGACTTTC. Residues: CASSGASSSGANVLTF.